This is a list of T cell receptor beta chains from one sample in a study of blood T cell repertoires in COVID-19. Generated by immunoSEQ multiplex PCR, the TCRdb table keeps only in-frame clones and is missing some. The table has tens of thousands of clones, roughly four fifths seen once. Sequencing input: peripheral blood. The receptors here all came from a man in his sixties with acute or convalescent COVID-19. Both conserved end residues are part of each CDR3. D genes are given only for firm matches. Clone size is shown for a subset of rows, as once, few, many or a class of expanded clone.

j_gene: TRBJ1-2; len: 14; v_gene: TRBV6-5; abundance: .; d_gene: .; CDR3nt: TGTGCCAGCAGTTACTCGAGAGGCAGGGCTGGCTACACCTTC; CDR3aa: CASSYSRGRAGYTF
j_gene: TRBJ2-3; len: 14; v_gene: TRBV27; abundance: .; d_gene: TRBD2; CDR3nt: TGTGCCGCGAGGGCAGCGGGAGCAACAGATACGCAGTATTTT; CDR3aa: CAARAAGATDTQYF
j_gene: TRBJ2-5; len: 13; v_gene: TRBV6-5; abundance: .; d_gene: .; CDR3nt: TGTGCCAGCGCGGGACAGCAAAGACAGACCCAGTACTTC; CDR3aa: CASAGQQRQTQYF
j_gene: TRBJ2-7; len: 15; v_gene: TRBV6-5; abundance: .; d_gene: .; CDR3nt: TGTGCCAGCAGTTACTCGAGGGGACTTAACTACGAGCAGTACTTC; CDR3aa: CASSYSRGLNYEQYF
j_gene: TRBJ2-1; len: 15; v_gene: TRBV7-2; abundance: .; d_gene: .; CDR3nt: TGTGCCAGCAGCTTAGACGCAGTGAAATACAATGAGCAGTTCTTC; CDR3aa: CASSLDAVKYNEQFF
j_gene: TRBJ2-4; len: 15; v_gene: TRBV11-2; abundance: .; d_gene: TRBD2; CDR3nt: TGTGCCAGCCAGCCTGGGGGGGGAGTTAGGAACATTCAGTACTTC; CDR3aa: CASQPGGGVRNIQYF
j_gene: TRBJ1-1; len: 15; v_gene: TRBV6-2/TRBV6-3; abundance: few; d_gene: TRBD1; CDR3nt: TGTGCCAGCAGTAAGGGGACAGGGGTCCTCACTGAAGCTTTCTTT; CDR3aa: CASSKGTGVLTEAFF
j_gene: TRBJ2-7; len: 15; v_gene: TRBV7-2; abundance: once; d_gene: TRBD2; CDR3nt: TGTGCCAGCAGCGCCCAAAGCGGGGCCCTATACGAGCAGTACTTC; CDR3aa: CASSAQSGALYEQYF
j_gene: TRBJ2-2; len: 15; v_gene: TRBV5-1; abundance: .; d_gene: .; CDR3nt: TGCGCCAGCAGCCCCGGGACACAGGGTACCGGGGAGCTGTTTTTT; CDR3aa: CASSPGTQGTGELFF
j_gene: TRBJ2-5; len: 16; v_gene: TRBV7-2; abundance: .; d_gene: TRBD2; CDR3nt: TGTGCCAGCAGCCTTAGGACTAGCGGGGGGGCAGAGACCCAGTACTTC; CDR3aa: CASSLRTSGGAETQYF
j_gene: TRBJ2-5; len: 13; v_gene: TRBV18; abundance: .; d_gene: TRBD2; CDR3nt: TGTGCCAGCTCCCCCGGGGCTAGCGGGACCCAGTACTTC; CDR3aa: CASSPGASGTQYF
j_gene: TRBJ1-3; len: 15; v_gene: TRBV5-6; abundance: .; d_gene: .; CDR3nt: TGTGCCAGCAGCTTGCCGGGGGTCTCTGGAAACACCATATATTTT; CDR3aa: CASSLPGVSGNTIYF
j_gene: TRBJ2-2; len: 15; v_gene: TRBV6-5; abundance: .; d_gene: .; CDR3nt: TGTGCCAGCAGTTATCAACAAATGTTGACCGGGGAGCTGTTTTTT; CDR3aa: CASSYQQMLTGELFF
j_gene: TRBJ2-1; len: 15; v_gene: TRBV7-2; abundance: .; d_gene: TRBD2; CDR3nt: TGTGCCAGCAGCTTAACAAGCGGGGTGGATGGGGAGCAGTTCTTC; CDR3aa: CASSLTSGVDGEQFF
j_gene: TRBJ1-5; len: 14; v_gene: TRBV29-1; abundance: .; d_gene: .; CDR3nt: TGCAGCGTTAGGACGGGGGGGAGCAATCAGCCCCAGCATTTT; CDR3aa: CSVRTGGSNQPQHF
j_gene: TRBJ2-7; len: 14; v_gene: TRBV4-1; abundance: once; d_gene: .; CDR3nt: TGCGCCAGCAGCCAAGGAGAGGGGGAAGACGAGCAGTACTTC; CDR3aa: CASSQGEGEDEQYF
j_gene: TRBJ2-3; len: 16; v_gene: TRBV7-2; abundance: .; d_gene: TRBD2; CDR3nt: TGTGCCAGCAGCCCCTGGACTAGCGGGGGGCAAGATACGCAGTATTTT; CDR3aa: CASSPWTSGGQDTQYF
j_gene: TRBJ1-1; len: 15; v_gene: TRBV6-6; abundance: few; d_gene: .; CDR3nt: TGTGCCAGCAGTTACTCGGTCGGCGGGAACACTGAAGCTTTCTTT; CDR3aa: CASSYSVGGNTEAFF
j_gene: TRBJ2-7; len: 15; v_gene: TRBV3-1/TRBV3-2; abundance: .; d_gene: .; CDR3nt: TGTGCCAGCAGCCAAGATCAGGGCCCCACCTACGAGCAGTACTTC; CDR3aa: CASSQDQGPTYEQYF